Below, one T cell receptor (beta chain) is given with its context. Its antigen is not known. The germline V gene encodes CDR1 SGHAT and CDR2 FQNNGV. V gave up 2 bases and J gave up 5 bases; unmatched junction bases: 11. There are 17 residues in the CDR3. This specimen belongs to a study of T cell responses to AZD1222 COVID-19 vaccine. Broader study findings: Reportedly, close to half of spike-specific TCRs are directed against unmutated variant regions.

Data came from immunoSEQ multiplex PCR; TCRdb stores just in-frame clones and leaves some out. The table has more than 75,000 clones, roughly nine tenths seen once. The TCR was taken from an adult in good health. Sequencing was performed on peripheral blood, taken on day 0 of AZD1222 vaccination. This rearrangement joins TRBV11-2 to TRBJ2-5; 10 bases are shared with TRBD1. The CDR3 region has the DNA TGTGCCAGCAGCTTAATAAACCGGGACAGGGGTGGGGAGACCCAGTACTTC. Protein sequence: CASSLINRDRGGETQYF.